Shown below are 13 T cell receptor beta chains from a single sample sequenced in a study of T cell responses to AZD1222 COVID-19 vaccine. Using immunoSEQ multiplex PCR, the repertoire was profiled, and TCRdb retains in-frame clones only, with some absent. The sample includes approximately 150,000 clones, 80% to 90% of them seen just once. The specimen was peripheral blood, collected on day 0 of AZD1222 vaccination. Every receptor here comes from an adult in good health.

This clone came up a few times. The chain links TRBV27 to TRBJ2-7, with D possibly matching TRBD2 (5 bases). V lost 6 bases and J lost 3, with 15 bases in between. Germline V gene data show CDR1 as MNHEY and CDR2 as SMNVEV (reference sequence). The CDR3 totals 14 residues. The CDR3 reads CASRANSGGYEQYF. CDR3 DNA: TGTGCCAGCAGAGCGAACTCCGGAGGCTACGAGCAGTACTTC.

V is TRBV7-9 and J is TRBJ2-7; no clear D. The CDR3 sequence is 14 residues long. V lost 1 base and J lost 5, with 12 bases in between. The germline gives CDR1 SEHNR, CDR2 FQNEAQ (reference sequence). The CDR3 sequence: CASSLVLRGDEQYF. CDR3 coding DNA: TGTGCCAGCAGCTTAGTTCTTCGAGGAGACGAGCAGTACTTC.

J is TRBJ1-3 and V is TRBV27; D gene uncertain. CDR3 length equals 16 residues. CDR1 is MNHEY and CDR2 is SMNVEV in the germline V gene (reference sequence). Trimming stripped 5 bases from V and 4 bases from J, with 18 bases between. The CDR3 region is CASSPSDVKFGNTIYF. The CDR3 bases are TGTGCCAGCAGTCCTTCGGACGTTAAGTTCGGAAACACCATATATTTT.

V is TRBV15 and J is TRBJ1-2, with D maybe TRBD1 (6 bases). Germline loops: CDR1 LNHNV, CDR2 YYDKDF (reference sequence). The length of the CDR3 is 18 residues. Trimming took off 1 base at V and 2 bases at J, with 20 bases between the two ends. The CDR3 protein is CATSRGTRGIGGNYGYTF. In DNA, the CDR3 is TGTGCCACCAGCAGAGGAACAAGGGGGATAGGGGGGAACTATGGCTACACCTTC. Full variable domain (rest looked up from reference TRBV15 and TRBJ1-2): DAMVIQNPRYQVTQFGKPVTLSCSQTLNHNVMYWYQQKSSQAPKLLFHYYDKDFNNEADTPDNFQSRRPNTSFCFLDIRSPGLGDTAMYLCATSRGTRGIGGNYGYTFGSGTRLTVV.

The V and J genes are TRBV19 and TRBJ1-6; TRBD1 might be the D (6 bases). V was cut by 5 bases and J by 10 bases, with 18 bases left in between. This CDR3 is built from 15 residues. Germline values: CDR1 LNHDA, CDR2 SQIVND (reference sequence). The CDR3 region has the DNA TGTGCCAGTAGTTTACACAGGGACGCGAACTCACCCCTCCACTTT. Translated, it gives CASSLHRDANSPLHF.

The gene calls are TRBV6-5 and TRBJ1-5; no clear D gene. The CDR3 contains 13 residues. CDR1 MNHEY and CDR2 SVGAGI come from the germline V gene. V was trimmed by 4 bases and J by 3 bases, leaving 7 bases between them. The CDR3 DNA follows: TGTGCCAGCAGTTCCCGTTTCAATCAGCCCCAGCATTTT. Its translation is CASSSRFNQPQHF.

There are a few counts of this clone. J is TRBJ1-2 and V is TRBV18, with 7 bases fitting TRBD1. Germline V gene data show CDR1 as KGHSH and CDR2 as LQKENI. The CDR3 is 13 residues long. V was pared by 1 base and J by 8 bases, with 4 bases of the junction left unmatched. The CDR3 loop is CASSPLDREGYTF. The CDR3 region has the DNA TGTGCCAGCTCACCACTTGACAGGGAAGGCTACACCTTC.

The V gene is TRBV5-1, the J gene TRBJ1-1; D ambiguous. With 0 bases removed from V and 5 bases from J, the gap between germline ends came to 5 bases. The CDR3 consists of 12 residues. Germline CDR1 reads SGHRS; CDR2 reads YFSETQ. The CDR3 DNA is TGCGCCAGCAGCTTGGACGGGACTGAAGCTTTCTTT. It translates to CASSLDGTEAFF.

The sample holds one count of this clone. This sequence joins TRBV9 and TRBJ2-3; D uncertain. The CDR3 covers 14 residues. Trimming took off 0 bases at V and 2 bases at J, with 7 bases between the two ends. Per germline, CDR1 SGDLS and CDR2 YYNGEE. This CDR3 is CASSVAGPTDTQYF. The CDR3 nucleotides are TGTGCCAGCAGCGTAGCGGGCCCCACAGATACGCAGTATTTT.

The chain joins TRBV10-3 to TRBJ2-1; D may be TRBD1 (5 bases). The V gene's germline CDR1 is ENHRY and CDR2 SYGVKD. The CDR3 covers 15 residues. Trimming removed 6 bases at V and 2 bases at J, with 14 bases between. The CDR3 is CAIREDTSTYNEQFF. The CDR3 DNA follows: TGTGCCATCAGAGAGGACACCTCGACCTACAATGAGCAGTTCTTC.

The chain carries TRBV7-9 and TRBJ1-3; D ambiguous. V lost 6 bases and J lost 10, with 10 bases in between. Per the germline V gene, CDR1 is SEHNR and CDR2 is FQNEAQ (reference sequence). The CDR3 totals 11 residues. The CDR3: CASRAVGTIYF. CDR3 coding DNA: TGTGCCAGCAGGGCGGTTGGTACCATATATTTT.

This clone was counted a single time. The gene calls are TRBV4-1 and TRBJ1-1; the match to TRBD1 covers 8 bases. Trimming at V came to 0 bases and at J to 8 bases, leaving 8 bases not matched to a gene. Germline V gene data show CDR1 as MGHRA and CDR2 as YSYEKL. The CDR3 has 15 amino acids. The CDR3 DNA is TGCGCCAGCAGCCAAGATTTAAGGGGGACAGGCGAAGCTTTCTTT. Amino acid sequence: CASSQDLRGTGEAFF.

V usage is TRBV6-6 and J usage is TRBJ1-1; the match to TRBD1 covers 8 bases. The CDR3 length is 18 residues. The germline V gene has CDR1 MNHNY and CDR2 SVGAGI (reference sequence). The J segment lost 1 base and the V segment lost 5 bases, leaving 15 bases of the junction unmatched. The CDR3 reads CASSPPIGDRGGNTEAFF. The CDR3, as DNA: TGTGCCAGCAGTCCCCCAATAGGAGACAGGGGTGGGAACACTGAAGCTTTCTTT.